This T cell receptor beta chain was obtained from a study of T-cell reconstitution after alpha-beta-depleted transplantation in children. Germline assignment: CDR1 DFQATT and CDR2 SNEGSKA (reference sequence). The CDR3 contains 13 residues. Trimming stripped 0 bases from V and 3 bases from J, with 9 bases between. Molecular barcoding with unique molecular identifiers was used for the TCRbeta library. TCRdb redid the calling of the PCR reads with MiXCR, one entry per CDR3 protein. The sample carries about 230,000 distinct CDR3 sequences, around 12% recorded once. This clonotype was recorded many times.

The rearrangement joins TRBV20-1 to TRBJ2-7, with D hard to call. The sequence was obtained from a human donor who donated a stem cell graft to a child with acute lymphoblastic leukemia. Sequencing was performed on PBMCs from the stem cell graft donor, taken from the stem cell graft. DNA for the CDR3: TGCAGTGCTAGAGAGGGCGGAGTCTACGAGCAGTACTTC. This gives the protein CSAREGGVYEQYF.